Listed here is a single T cell receptor (beta chain). The antigen is unknown. The entry originates in a study of molecular identifiers for immune sequencing clone quantification. Naive CD8 T cells, phenotype CD8+CD4-CCR7+CD45RA+, were sorted. MiXCR, applied by TCRdb to the PCR reads, yields one record per CDR3 protein. The repertoire holds a few hundred thousand distinct CDR3 sequences, with 24% as singletons. Regarding the study as a whole: In naive cells, under 1% of molecules belonged to clones above 20 RNA copies, against over 99% in effector cells.

The source is a human donor in good health. Some libraries in this study had Jurkat cell RNA spiked in. The material sequenced was naive CD8+ T cells from blood, with Jurkat cell RNA spiked in. Subset specified: FACS-sorted CD8+CD4-CCR7+CD45RA+ naive T cells.

The CDR3 bases are TGTGCCAGCAGTGAAGCGCTGACGGGATATTCAACAGATACGCAGTATTTT. Translated: CASSEALTGYSTDTQYF. The chain joins TRBV2 to TRBJ2-3; possible D gene TRBD2, 5 bases. The CDR3 consists of 17 residues. Deletions cut 0 bases from V and 3 bases from J, with 16 bases between. Per the germline V gene, CDR1 is SNHLY and CDR2 is FYNNEI.